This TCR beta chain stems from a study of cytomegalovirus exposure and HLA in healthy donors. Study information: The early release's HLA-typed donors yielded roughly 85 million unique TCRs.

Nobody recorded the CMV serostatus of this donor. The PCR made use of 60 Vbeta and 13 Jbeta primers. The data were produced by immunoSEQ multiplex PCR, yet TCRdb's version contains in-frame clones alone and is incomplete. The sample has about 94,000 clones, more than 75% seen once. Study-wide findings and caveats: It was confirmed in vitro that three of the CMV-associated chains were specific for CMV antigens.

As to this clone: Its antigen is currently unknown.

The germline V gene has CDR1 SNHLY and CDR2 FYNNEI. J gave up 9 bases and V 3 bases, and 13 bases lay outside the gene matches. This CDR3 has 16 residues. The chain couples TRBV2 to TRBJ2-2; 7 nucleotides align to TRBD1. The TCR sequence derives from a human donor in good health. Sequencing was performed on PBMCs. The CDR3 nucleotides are TGTGCCAGCAGTGAGGGGACAGCTGCTTTAAGCAGGGAGCTGTTTTTT. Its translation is CASSEGTAALSRELFF.